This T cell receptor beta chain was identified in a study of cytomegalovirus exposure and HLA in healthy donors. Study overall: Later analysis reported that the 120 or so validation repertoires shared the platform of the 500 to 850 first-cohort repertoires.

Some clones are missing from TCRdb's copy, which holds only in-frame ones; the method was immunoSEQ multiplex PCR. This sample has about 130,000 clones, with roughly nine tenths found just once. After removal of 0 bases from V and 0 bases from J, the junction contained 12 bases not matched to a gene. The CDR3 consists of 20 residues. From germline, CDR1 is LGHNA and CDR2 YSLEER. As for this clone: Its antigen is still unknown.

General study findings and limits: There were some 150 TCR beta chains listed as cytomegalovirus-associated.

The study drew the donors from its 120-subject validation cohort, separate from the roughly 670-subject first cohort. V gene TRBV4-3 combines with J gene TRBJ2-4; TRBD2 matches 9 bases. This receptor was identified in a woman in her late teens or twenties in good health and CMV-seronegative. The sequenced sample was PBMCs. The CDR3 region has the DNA TGCGCCAGCAGCCAAGAGTCGGGCGGGAGGGCTCGAGGAGCCAAAAACATTCAGTACTTC. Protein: CASSQESGGRARGAKNIQYF.